This T cell receptor (beta chain) was sequenced during a study of spatial heterogeneity in lung cancer. Overall study context: Sequences of the beta chain were consistently detected in greater numbers than alpha-chain sequences. Whole-study findings and limits: Ubiquitous expanded tumor TCRs surfaced in blood more at resection than they did at follow-up.

TCR cDNA molecules each had a unique molecular identifier. Via MiXCR, TCRdb re-called the 5' RACE reads, giving one row per CDR3 protein. The sample has approximately 3,000 distinct CDR3 sequences; 16% are singletons. As to this clonotype: The antigen is not known.

Trimming left V 8 bases short and J 0 bases short, with 5 bases between. Looked up from germline, CDR1 is MDHEN and CDR2 is SYDVKM. This CDR3 region has 11 residues. Sample time point: sample taken at primary tumor resection. Whole RNA, which was extracted from tumor, nontumor lung tissue or frozen PBMC, was sequenced without any cell sorting. The donor population consisted of some 70 patients with untreated, early-stage non-small cell lung cancer. The sequence was collected from a female donor with early-stage non-small cell lung cancer. The J gene is TRBJ2-7, the V gene TRBV28; D remains ambiguous. The input for sequencing was PBMCs, taken at surgery. The DNA for the CDR3 is TGTGCCAGCGTAGGCTCCTACGAGCAGTACTTC. It yields the protein CASVGSYEQYF.